One sample yielded the 30 T cell receptor beta chains listed below, sequenced in a study of radiotherapy plus CTLA-4 blockade in lung cancer. Profiled with immunoSEQ multiplex PCR; TCRdb holds only in-frame clones, not every one. This table holds around 72,000 clones, more than 75% found once. Here the sequenced sample was peripheral blood, taken from a patient treated with radiotherapy plus ipilimumab. Every receptor here comes from a human donor with non-small cell lung cancer who had a complete response to radiotherapy plus ipilimumab.

V gene TRBV18 combines with J gene TRBJ2-7, with D possibly TRBD2 on 7 matching bases. V lost 5 bases and J 7 bases, leaving 15 bases between the germline ends. Germline CDR1 reads KGHSH; CDR2 reads LQKENI. This CDR3 contains 13 residues. The CDR3 is CASSGGGQGEQYV. In nucleotides, the CDR3 is TGTGCCAGCTCAGGGGGGGGCCAGGGAGAGCAGTACGTC.

The chain recombines TRBV18 with TRBJ2-1; either TRBD1 or TRBD2 may supply D (5 bases each). Germline loops: CDR1 KGHSH, CDR2 LQKENI. CDR3 length: 17 amino acids. Between the trimmed V and J ends, which lost 3 bases and 2 bases, there was a span of 17 bases. This CDR3 reads CASSPWRQGLTYNEQFF. The CDR3 DNA is TGTGCCAGCTCACCTTGGAGGCAGGGCCTGACCTACAATGAGCAGTTCTTC.

The rearrangement joins TRBV6-5 to TRBJ1-2; 8 positions match TRBD1. CDR1 is MNHEY and CDR2 is SVGAGI in the germline V gene. This CDR3 is built from 15 residues. V was pared by 5 bases and J by 7 bases, with 12 bases of the junction left unmatched. This CDR3 reads CASSPRTGPGGGYTF. The CDR3 DNA is TGTGCCAGCAGTCCCCGGACAGGGCCGGGGGGTGGCTACACCTTC.

CDR3 bases: TGTGCCAGCAGCTCTGGACAGGTGGATGGATCCTACGAGCAGTACGTC. Protein: CASSSGQVDGSYEQYV. The chain carries TRBV11-3 and TRBJ2-7, with 7 bases aligning to TRBD1. Germline V gives CDR1 SGHNT, CDR2 YENEEA. The CDR3 length is 16 residues. The junction had 10 bases not matched to a gene; V was cut back by 4 bases and J by 1 base.

This clone has just one count. The gene calls are TRBV4-1 and TRBJ2-5; a weak D match, TRBD1 (6 bases). Trimming pared 2 bases from V and 2 bases from J, leaving 15 bases between. The CDR3 has 16 residues. The germline V gene encodes CDR1 MGHRA and CDR2 YSYEKL. Here the CDR3 DNA reads TGCGCCAGCAGCCAAAACCAGGGGTTGGGGCAAGAGACCCAGTACTTC. It encodes CASSQNQGLGQETQYF.

This clone appeared a single time. The chain is built from TRBV29-1 and TRBJ2-3; 7 nucleotides line up with TRBD1. CDR3 length: 13 amino acids. Trimming took 4 bases from V and 6 from J; bases not matched to a gene: 7. The germline V gene has CDR1 SQVTM and CDR2 ANQGSEA. CDR3 coding DNA: TGCAGCGTTGTTATAGGGGGCTTGGATACGCAGTATTTT. It specifies CSVVIGGLDTQYF.

The gene calls are TRBV19 and TRBJ2-5; D gene uncertain. Germline CDR1 reads LNHDA; CDR2 reads SQIVND (reference sequence). The CDR3 contains 13 residues. Trimming cost V 5 bases and J 1 base, with 8 bases left between them. The CDR3 is CASSVGSQETQYF. CDR3 nucleotide sequence: TGTGCCAGTAGTGTGGGCAGCCAAGAGACCCAGTACTTC. Drawing the rest from reference TRBV19 and TRBJ2-5, the complete variable domain is DGGITQSPKYLFRKEGQNVTLSCEQNLNHDAMYWYRQDPGQGLRLIYYSQIVNDFQKGDIAEGYSVSREKKESFPLTVTSAQKNPTAFYLCASSVGSQETQYFGPGTRLLVL.

The J gene is TRBJ1-2, the V gene TRBV6-1; D perhaps matches TRBD1 (5 bases). Trimming cost V 6 bases and J 7 bases, with 12 bases left between them. Germline CDR1 and CDR2: MNHNS and SASEGT. The CDR3 loop spans 12 amino acids. CDR3 region: CASREDTGGYTF. The DNA of the CDR3 is TGTGCCAGCAGGGAGGACACGGGTGGCTACACCTTC.

The chain has TRBV27 and TRBJ2-4, with D uncertain. Germline assignment: CDR1 MNHEY and CDR2 SMNVEV (reference sequence). CDR3 length: 16 amino acids. Trimming cost V 4 bases and J 0 bases, with 13 bases left between them. CDR3 bases: TGTGCCAGCAGTTCCGACGGATTACTAGCCAAAAACATTCAGTACTTC. Translating it yields CASSSDGLLAKNIQYF.

This clone appeared a single time. The chain links TRBV10-3 to TRBJ2-3; TRBD2 might be the D (5 bases). This CDR3 has 15 amino acids. CDR1 is ENHRY and CDR2 is SYGVKD in the germline V gene. The V end lost 2 bases, the J end lost 8 bases, and 17 bases lay between the germline ends. CDR3: CAISEGASRVGTQYF. The CDR3 DNA sequence: TGTGCCATCAGTGAGGGAGCTAGCAGAGTGGGTACGCAGTATTTT.

The genes are TRBV5-1 and TRBJ2-2, with 7 nucleotides matching TRBD1. This CDR3 is built from 14 residues. CDR1 is SGHRS, CDR2 YFSETQ, per germline. Losses at the gene ends were 5 bases for V and 1 base for J; bases not matched to a gene: 2. CDR3 in amino acids: CASSRDRNTGELFF. In nucleotides, the CDR3 is TGCGCCAGCAGTCGGGACAGGAACACCGGGGAGCTGTTTTTT.

The J gene is TRBJ1-2, the V gene TRBV10-3; 8 bases map to TRBD1. V shed 5 bases and J 4 bases; nucleotides not matched to a gene: 12. CDR3 size: 16 residues. Germline V gene sequence: CDR1 ENHRY, CDR2 SYGVKD. CDR3 protein: CAISPGQGAAVYGYTF. The CDR3 nucleotides are TGTGCCATCAGTCCGGGGCAGGGGGCAGCGGTCTATGGCTACACCTTC.

The chain recombines TRBV11-3 with TRBJ1-2, with D uncertain. Between the trimmed V and J ends, which lost 7 bases and 4 bases, there was a span of 13 bases. The CDR3 is made up of 13 amino acids. Germline CDR1 reads SGHNT; CDR2 reads YENEEA. DNA for the CDR3: TGTGCCAGCAAACGCCCAGGAACCTATGGCTACACCTTC. It codes for CASKRPGTYGYTF.

A few counts support this clone. The CDR3 spells CASSESSGRNTIYF. The CDR3 DNA follows: TGCGCCAGCAGTGAGTCGTCGGGGAGAAACACCATATATTTT. The chain uses TRBV10-2 and TRBJ1-3; D gene unclear. The V gene's germline CDR1 is WSHSY and CDR2 SAAADI. Trimming took off 0 bases at V and 5 bases at J, with 8 bases between the two ends. This CDR3 has 14 residues.

The V call is TRBV2, the J call TRBJ1-2, with D unresolved. Germline V gene sequence: CDR1 SNHLY, CDR2 FYNNEI. Trimming took off 6 bases at V and 8 bases at J, with 10 bases between the two ends. This CDR3 is 11 amino acids long. The CDR3 DNA reads as TGTGCCAGCAGGAGAGATAGGGGCTACACCTTC. This encodes CASRRDRGYTF. Supplemented by reference TRBV2 and TRBJ1-2, the full variable domain reads EPEVTQTPSHQVTQMGQEVILRCVPISNHLYFYWYRQILGQKVEFLVSFYNNEISEKSEIFDDQFSVERPDGSNFTLKIRSTKLEDSAMYFCASRRDRGYTFGSGTRLTVV.

V is TRBV6-6 and J is TRBJ2-1, with a tentative D call TRBD1 (6 bases). Trimming left V 7 bases short and J 6 bases short, with 13 bases between. The CDR3 extends over 13 amino acids. From germline, CDR1 is MNHNY and CDR2 SVGAGI (reference sequence). In DNA, the CDR3 is TGTGCCAGCACCCCGGGGACAACCAATGAGCAGTTCTTC. Translating it yields CASTPGTTNEQFF.

This rearrangement joins TRBV28 to TRBJ1-5; maybe TRBD1 (5 bases). V lost 3 bases to trimming and J lost 9 bases, with 15 bases between them. Per the germline V gene, CDR1 is MDHEN and CDR2 is SYDVKM. The CDR3 sequence is 14 residues long. CDR3 nucleotide sequence: TGTGCCAGCAGTTTGCCAGGAGGGGTAGGGCCCCAGCATTTT. Translated, it gives CASSLPGGVGPQHF.

J is TRBJ1-2 and V is TRBV19; possibly TRBD1 for D (5 bases). CDR1 and CDR2 (germline): LNHDA, SQIVND (reference sequence). Trimming stripped 7 bases from V and 3 bases from J, with 21 bases between. The CDR3 has 16 residues. CDR3 sequence (DNA): TGTGCCAGTACAAGAGGTTTCAGGGTCGTTGACTATGGCTACACCTTC. Protein: CASTRGFRVVDYGYTF. The whole variable domain, remainder taken from reference TRBV19 and TRBJ1-2, is DGGITQSPKYLFRKEGQNVTLSCEQNLNHDAMYWYRQDPGQGLRLIYYSQIVNDFQKGDIAEGYSVSREKKESFPLTVTSAQKNPTAFYLCASTRGFRVVDYGYTFGSGTRLTVV.

This clone was found a few times. The chain joins TRBV5-5 to TRBJ1-1; 9 positions match TRBD1. CDR3 length: 14 amino acids. Germline V gene data show CDR1 as SGHKS and CDR2 as YYEKEE (reference sequence). The J segment lost 2 bases and the V segment lost 2 bases, leaving 1 base of the junction unmatched. The DNA of the CDR3 is TGTGCCAGCAGCTTACAGGGGGCTAACACTGAAGCTTTCTTT. Its translation: CASSLQGANTEAFF.

The rearrangement links TRBV19 to TRBJ1-2; D is perhaps TRBD1 (6 bases). This CDR3 comprises 16 residues. V dropped 3 bases and J dropped 6 bases, with 20 bases sitting between them. The germline V gene encodes CDR1 LNHDA and CDR2 SQIVND (reference sequence). The CDR3 sequence is CASSMGLGTSEDGYTF. As DNA, the CDR3 is TGTGCCAGTAGTATGGGACTAGGGACATCGGAAGATGGCTACACCTTC.

This clone was picked up one time. J is TRBJ1-1 and V is TRBV6-5, with D tentatively TRBD1 (5 bases). Germline V gives CDR1 MNHEY, CDR2 SVGAGI. With 2 bases removed from V and 1 base from J, the gap between germline ends came to 8 bases. There are 14 residues in the CDR3. The CDR3 sequence: CASSYETENTEAFF. The CDR3 coding sequence is TGTGCCAGCAGTTACGAGACAGAGAACACTGAAGCTTTCTTT.

The chain recombines TRBV5-6 with TRBJ1-1; 7 bases are shared with TRBD1. Losses at the gene ends were 3 bases for V and 3 bases for J; bases not matched to a gene: 8. The CDR3 contains 15 residues. The germline gives CDR1 SGHDT, CDR2 YYEEEE. The CDR3 reads CASSSPPTGDTEAFF. The CDR3 DNA reads as TGTGCCAGCAGCTCCCCCCCCACAGGGGACACTGAAGCTTTCTTT.

The chain links TRBV6-6 to TRBJ1-5; 7 bases are shared with TRBD1. CDR1 is MNHNY, CDR2 SVGAGI, per germline (reference sequence). The junction had 8 bases not matched to a gene; V was cut back by 7 bases and J by 5 bases. The length of the CDR3 is 14 residues. CDR3 amino acids: CASNLQGLDQPQHF. The CDR3 DNA reads as TGTGCCAGCAATCTACAGGGGTTAGATCAGCCCCAGCATTTT.

The chain carries TRBV19 and TRBJ2-2; D unresolved. V was trimmed by 7 bases and J by 6 bases, leaving 15 bases between them. Germline V lookup: CDR1 LNHDA, CDR2 SQIVND (reference sequence). The CDR3 is made up of 14 amino acids. This CDR3 is CASTPGRRSGELFF. The DNA for the CDR3 is TGTGCCAGTACCCCCGGCCGAAGGTCCGGGGAGCTGTTTTTT.

V is TRBV7-8 and J is TRBJ2-3, with a weak D call TRBD2 (5 bases). This CDR3 spans 15 amino acids. The germline gives CDR1 SGHVS, CDR2 FQNEAQ. Trimming cost V 5 bases and J 0 bases, with 12 bases left between them. The chain's CDR3 is CASSQDGKSTDTQYF. CDR3 in DNA: TGTGCCAGCAGCCAGGACGGGAAAAGCACAGATACGCAGTATTTT.

J is TRBJ2-3 and V is TRBV7-9; D is possibly TRBD1 (5 bases). CDR1 is SEHNR and CDR2 is FQNEAQ in the germline V gene (reference sequence). Trimming took 0 bases from V and 2 from J, leaving 15 bases between them. The CDR3 loop spans 17 amino acids. CDR3 sequence: CASSLAPKGFFTDTQYF. The CDR3 DNA reads TGTGCCAGCAGCTTAGCCCCAAAGGGGTTCTTCACAGATACGCAGTATTTT.

This clone has only one observation. The V gene is TRBV5-4, the J gene TRBJ1-2, with 8 bases that match TRBD1. Germline V gene sequence: CDR1 SGHNT, CDR2 YYREEE (reference sequence). This CDR3 has 16 amino acids. Trimming cost V 4 bases and J 0 bases; bases outside gene matches: 8. The CDR3 is CASSQSTGGTNYGYTF. CDR3 nucleotide sequence: TGTGCCAGCAGCCAAAGTACAGGGGGTACTAACTATGGCTACACCTTC.

Comments on this clone: With only one base between it and a far larger clone, this is likely a read error. The sample holds other DNA sequences that translate to the same CDR3. The chain couples TRBV9 to TRBJ1-2; TRBD1 might be the D (5 bases). The CDR3 runs to 12 residues. Trimming took off 3 bases at V and 4 bases at J, with 7 bases between the two ends. Germline V gene data show CDR1 as SGDLS and CDR2 as YYNGEE. CDR3 amino acids: CASSDQGYGYTF. CDR3 nucleotide sequence: TGTGCCAGCAGCGACCAGGGCTATGGCTACACCTTC.

This chain connects TRBV12-5 to TRBJ1-2; 7 positions agree with TRBD1. CDR1 is LGHNT, CDR2 FRNRAP, per germline. The CDR3 length is 15 residues. Germline trimming cut 1 base from V and 4 bases from J; bases unmatched to any gene: 6. The CDR3: CASGLGRQGRYGYTF. CDR3 nucleotide sequence: TGTGCTAGTGGTTTGGGAAGACAGGGTCGCTATGGCTACACCTTC.

In its sample, this clone ranks as medium-sized (0.01 to 0.1%). The genes are TRBV18 and TRBJ1-3, with D possibly being TRBD1 (6 bases). The CDR3 runs 16 residues. From germline, CDR1 is KGHSH and CDR2 LQKENI. V lost 0 bases and J 0 bases, leaving 9 bases between the germline ends. CDR3 in amino acids: CASSPPEQGSGNTIYF. In nucleotides, the CDR3 is TGTGCCAGCTCACCACCGGAACAGGGCTCTGGAAACACCATATATTTT.